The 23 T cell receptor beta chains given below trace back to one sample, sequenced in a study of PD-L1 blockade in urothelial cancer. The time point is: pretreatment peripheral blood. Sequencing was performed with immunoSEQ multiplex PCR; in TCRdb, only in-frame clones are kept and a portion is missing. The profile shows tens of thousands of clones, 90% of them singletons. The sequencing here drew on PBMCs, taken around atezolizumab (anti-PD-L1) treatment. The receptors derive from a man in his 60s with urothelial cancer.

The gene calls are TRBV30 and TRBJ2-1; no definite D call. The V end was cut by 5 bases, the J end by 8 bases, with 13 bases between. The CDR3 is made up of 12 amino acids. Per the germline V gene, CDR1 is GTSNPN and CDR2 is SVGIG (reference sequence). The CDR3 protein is CAWGSTVYEQFF. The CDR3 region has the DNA TGTGCCTGGGGTTCCACGGTCTATGAGCAGTTCTTC.

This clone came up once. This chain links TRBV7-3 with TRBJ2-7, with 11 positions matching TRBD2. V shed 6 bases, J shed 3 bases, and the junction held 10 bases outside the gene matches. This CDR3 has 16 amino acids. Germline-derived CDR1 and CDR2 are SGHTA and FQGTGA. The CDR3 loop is CASSLDGTSGNYEQYF. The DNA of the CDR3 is TGTGCCAGCAGTTTAGATGGGACTAGCGGTAACTACGAGCAGTACTTC.

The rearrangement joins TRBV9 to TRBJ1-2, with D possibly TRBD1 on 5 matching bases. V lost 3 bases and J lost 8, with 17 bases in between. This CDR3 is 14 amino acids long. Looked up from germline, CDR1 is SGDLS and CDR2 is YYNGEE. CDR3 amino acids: CASSERSGVAGYTF. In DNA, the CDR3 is TGTGCCAGCAGCGAACGATCGGGGGTCGCCGGCTACACCTTC.

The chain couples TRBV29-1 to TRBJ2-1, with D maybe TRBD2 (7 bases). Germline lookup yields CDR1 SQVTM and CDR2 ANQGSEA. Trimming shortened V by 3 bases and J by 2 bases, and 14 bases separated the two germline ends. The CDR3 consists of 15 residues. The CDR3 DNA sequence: TGCAGCGTTGAGGGGGGGGCCGCTACCTACAATGAGCAGTTCTTC. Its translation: CSVEGGAATYNEQFF.

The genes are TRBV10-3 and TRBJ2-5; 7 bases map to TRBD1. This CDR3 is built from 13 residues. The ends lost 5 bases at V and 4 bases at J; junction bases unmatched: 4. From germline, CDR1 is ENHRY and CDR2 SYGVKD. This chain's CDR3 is CAISSTGAETQYF. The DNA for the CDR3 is TGTGCCATCAGTTCCACAGGGGCAGAGACCCAGTACTTC.

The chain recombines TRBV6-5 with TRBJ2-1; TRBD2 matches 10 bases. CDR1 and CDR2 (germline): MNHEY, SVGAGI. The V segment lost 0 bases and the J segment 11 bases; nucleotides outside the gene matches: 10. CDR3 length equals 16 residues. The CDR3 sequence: CASSYSGQREGWQQFF. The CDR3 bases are TGTGCCAGCAGTTACTCGGGGCAGCGGGAGGGGTGGCAGCAGTTCTTC.

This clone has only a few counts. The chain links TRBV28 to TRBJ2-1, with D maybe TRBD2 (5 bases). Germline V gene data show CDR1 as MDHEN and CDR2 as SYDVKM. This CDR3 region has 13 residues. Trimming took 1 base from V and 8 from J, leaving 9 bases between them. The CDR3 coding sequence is TGTGCCAGCAGTTTATCCGGGCGGGATGAGCAGTTCTTC. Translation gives CASSLSGRDEQFF.

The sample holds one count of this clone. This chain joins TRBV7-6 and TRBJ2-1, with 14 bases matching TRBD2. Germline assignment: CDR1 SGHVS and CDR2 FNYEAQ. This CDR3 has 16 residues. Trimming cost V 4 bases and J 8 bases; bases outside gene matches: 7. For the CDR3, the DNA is TGTGCCAGCAGCTCAGGGACTAGCGGGAGAGCGGATGAGCAGTTCTTC. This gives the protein CASSSGTSGRADEQFF.

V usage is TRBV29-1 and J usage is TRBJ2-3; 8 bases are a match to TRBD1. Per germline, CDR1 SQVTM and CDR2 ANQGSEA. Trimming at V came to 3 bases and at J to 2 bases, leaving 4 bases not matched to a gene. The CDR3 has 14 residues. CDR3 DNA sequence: TGCAGCGTTGAGGGGACAGGTCCCACAGATACGCAGTATTTT. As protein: CSVEGTGPTDTQYF.

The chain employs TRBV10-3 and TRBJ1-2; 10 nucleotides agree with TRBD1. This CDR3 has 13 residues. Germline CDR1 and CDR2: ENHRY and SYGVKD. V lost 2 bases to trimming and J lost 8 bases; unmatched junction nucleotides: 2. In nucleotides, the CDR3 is TGTGCCATCAGTGAGGACAGGGGGCGAGGCTACACCTTC. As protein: CAISEDRGRGYTF.

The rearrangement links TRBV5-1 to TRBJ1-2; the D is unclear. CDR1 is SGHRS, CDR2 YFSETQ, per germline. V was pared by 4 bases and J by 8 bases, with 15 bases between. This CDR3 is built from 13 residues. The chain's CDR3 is CASSLREGVGYTF. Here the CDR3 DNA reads TGCGCCAGCAGCCTCCGTGAGGGAGTAGGCTACACCTTC.

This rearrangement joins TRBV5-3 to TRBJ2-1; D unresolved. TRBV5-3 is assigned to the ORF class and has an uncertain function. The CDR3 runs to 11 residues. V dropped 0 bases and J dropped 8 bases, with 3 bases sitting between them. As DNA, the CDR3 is TGTGCCAGAAGCTTGGCCTATGAGCAGTTCTTC. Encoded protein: CARSLAYEQFF.

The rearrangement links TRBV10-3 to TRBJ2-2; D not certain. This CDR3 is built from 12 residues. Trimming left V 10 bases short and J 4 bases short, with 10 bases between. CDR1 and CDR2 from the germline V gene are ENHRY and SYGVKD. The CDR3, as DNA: TGTGCCACCAGCCACTCCACCGGGGAGCTGTTTTTT. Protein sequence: CATSHSTGELFF.

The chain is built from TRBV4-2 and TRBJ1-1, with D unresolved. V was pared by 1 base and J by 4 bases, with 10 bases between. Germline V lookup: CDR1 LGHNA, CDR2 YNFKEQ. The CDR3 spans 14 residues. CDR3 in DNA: TGTGCCAGCAGCCAAGCCAGTCTGATCACTGAAGCTTTCTTT. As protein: CASSQASLITEAFF.

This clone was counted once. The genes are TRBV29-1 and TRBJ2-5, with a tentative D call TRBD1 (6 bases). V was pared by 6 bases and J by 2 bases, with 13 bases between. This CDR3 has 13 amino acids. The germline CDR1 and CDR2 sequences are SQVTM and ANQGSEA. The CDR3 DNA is TGCAGCGTCCGACGGGGACATCAAGAGACCCAGTACTTC. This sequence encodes CSVRRGHQETQYF.

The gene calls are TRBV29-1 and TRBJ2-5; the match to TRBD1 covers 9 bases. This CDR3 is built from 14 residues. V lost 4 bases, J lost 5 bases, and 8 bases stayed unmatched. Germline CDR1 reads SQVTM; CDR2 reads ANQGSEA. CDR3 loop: CSVVSGTGRETQYF. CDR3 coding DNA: TGCAGCGTTGTGTCGGGGACAGGGAGGGAGACCCAGTACTTC.

The DNA of the CDR3 is TGTGCCAGCAGCGTGGGACAGCCCCTAGTCTATGGCTACACCTTC. Its protein product is CASSVGQPLVYGYTF. The chain combines TRBV9 with TRBJ1-2, with TRBD1 matching 7 bases. Losses at the gene ends were 2 bases for V and 4 bases for J; bases not matched to a gene: 8. Per the germline V gene, CDR1 is SGDLS and CDR2 is YYNGEE. The CDR3 has 15 residues.

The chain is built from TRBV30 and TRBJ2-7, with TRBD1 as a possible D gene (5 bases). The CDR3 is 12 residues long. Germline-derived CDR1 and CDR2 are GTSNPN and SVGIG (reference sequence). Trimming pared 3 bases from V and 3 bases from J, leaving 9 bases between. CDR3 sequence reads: CAWSRDYYEQYF. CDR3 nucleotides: TGTGCCTGGAGCAGGGATTACTACGAGCAGTACTTC.

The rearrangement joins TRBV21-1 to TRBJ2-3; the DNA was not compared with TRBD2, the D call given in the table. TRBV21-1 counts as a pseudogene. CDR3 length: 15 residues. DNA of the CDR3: TGTGCCAGCAGCAAAGCTAGCGGTTCCACAGATACGCAGTATTTT. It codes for CASSKASGSTDTQYF.

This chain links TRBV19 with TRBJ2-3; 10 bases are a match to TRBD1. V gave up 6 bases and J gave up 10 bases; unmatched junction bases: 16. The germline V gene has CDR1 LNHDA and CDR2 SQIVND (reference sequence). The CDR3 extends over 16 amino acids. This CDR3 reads CASSPPGQGFGGAQYF. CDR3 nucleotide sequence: TGTGCCAGTAGCCCTCCGGGACAGGGGTTCGGAGGTGCGCAGTATTTT.

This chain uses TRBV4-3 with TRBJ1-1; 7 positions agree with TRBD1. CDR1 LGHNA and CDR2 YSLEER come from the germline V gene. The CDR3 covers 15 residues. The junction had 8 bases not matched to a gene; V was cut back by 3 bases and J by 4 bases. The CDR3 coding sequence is TGCGCCAGCAGCCACGCCGACAGGGACGGCACTGAAGCTTTCTTT. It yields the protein CASSHADRDGTEAFF.

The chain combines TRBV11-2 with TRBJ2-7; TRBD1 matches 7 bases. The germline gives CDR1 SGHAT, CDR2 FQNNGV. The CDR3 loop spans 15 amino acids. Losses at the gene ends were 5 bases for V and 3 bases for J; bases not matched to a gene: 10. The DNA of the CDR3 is TGTGCCAGCAGCCTGTGGACAGGAAATAACTACGAGCAGTACTTC. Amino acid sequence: CASSLWTGNNYEQYF.

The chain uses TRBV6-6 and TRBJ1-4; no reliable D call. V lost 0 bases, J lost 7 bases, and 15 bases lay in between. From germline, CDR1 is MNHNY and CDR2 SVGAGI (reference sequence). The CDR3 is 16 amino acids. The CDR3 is CASSYSNSARSEKLFF. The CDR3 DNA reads TGTGCCAGCAGTTACTCGAATTCCGCGAGGAGTGAAAAACTGTTTTTT.